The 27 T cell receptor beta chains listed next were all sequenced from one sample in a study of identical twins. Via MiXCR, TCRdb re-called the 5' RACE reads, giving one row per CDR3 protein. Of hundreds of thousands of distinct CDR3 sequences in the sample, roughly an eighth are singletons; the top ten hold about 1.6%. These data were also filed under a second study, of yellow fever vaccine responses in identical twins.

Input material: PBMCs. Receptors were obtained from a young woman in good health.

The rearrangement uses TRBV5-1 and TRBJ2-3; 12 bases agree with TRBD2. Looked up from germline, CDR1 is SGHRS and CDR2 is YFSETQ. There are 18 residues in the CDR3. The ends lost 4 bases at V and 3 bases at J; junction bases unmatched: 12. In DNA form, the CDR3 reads TGCGCCAGCAGCGGAAGCGCTATGACTAGCGGGAGAACAGATACGCAGTATTTT. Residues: CASSGSAMTSGRTDTQYF.

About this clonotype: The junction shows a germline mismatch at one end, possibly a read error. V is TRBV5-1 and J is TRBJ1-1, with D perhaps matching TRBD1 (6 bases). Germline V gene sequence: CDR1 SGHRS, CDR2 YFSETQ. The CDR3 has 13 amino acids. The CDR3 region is CTSSRGQNTEAFF. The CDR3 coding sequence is TGCACCAGCAGCAGGGGCCAGAACACTGAAGCTTTCTTT.

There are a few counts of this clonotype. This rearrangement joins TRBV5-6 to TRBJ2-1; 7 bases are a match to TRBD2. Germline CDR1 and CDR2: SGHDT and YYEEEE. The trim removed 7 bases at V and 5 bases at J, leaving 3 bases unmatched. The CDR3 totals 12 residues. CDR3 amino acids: CASGRAHNEQFF. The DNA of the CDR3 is TGTGCCAGCGGGAGGGCTCACAATGAGCAGTTCTTC.

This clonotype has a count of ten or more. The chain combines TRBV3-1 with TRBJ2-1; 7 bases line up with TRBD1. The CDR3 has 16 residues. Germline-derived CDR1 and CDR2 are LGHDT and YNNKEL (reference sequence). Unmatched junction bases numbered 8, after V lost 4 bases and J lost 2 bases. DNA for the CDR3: TGTGCCAGCAGCCGCGACAGGGTCCCTACCTACAATGAGCAGTTCTTC. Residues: CASSRDRVPTYNEQFF.

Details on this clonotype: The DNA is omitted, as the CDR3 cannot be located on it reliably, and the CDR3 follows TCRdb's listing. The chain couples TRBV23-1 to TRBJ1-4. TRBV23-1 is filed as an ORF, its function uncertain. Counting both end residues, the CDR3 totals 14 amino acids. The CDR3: CASSQLDGMKNCFF.

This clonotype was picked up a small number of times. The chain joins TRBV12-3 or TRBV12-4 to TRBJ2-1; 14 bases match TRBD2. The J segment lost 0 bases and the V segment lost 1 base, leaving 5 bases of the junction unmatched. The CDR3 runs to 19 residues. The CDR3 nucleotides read TGTGCCAGCAGTTTAGTAGGACTAGCGGGGGGAAGCTCCTACAATGAGCAGTTCTTC. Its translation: CASSLVGLAGGSSYNEQFF.

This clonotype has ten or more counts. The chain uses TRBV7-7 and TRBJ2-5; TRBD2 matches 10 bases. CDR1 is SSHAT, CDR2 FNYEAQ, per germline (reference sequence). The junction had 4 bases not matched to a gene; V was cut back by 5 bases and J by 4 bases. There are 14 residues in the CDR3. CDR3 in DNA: TGTGCCAGCAGCCGAACTAGCGGGGCAGAGACCCAGTACTTC. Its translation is CASSRTSGAETQYF.

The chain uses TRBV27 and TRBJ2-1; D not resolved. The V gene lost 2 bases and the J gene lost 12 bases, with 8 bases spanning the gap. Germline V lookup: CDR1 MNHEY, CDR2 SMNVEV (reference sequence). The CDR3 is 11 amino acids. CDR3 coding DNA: TGTGCCAGCAGTTTAGGCCAGAGGCAGTTCTTC. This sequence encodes CASSLGQRQFF.

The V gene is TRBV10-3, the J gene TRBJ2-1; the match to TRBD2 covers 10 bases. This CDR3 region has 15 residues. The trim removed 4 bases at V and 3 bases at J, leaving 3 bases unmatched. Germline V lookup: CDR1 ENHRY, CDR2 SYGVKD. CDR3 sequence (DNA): TGTGCCATCAGTGCCGGACTAGCGGACTACAATGAGCAGTTCTTC. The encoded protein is CAISAGLADYNEQFF.

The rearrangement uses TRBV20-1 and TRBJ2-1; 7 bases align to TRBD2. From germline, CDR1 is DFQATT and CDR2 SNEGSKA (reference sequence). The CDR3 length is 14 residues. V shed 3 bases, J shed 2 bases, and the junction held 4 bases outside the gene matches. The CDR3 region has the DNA TGCAGTGCTAGGCAGGCGGGAGCCTACAATGAGCAGTTCTTC. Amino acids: CSARQAGAYNEQFF.

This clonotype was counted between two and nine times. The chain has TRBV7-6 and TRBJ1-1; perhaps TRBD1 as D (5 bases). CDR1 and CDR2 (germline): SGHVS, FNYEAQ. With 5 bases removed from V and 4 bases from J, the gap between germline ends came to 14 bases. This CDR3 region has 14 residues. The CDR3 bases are TGTGCCAGCAGCCCTCAGTGGGGCAGCACTGAAGCTTTCTTT. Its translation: CASSPQWGSTEAFF.

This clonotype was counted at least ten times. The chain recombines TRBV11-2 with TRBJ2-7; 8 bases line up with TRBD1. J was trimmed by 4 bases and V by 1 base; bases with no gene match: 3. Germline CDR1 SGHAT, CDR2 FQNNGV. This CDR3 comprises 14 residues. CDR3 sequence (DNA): TGTGCCAGCAGCTTAGGACAGGGGAATTACGAGCAGTACGTC. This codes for CASSLGQGNYEQYV.

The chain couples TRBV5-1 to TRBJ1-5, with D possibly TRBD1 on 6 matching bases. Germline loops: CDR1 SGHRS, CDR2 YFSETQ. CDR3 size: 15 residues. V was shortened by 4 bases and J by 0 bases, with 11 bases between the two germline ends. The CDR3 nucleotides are TGCGCCAGCAGCGAGGGACAAAATAGCAATCAGCCCCAGCATTTT. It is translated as CASSEGQNSNQPQHF.

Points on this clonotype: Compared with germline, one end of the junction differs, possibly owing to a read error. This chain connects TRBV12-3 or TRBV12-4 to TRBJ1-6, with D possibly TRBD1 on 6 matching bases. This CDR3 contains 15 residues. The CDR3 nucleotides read TGTGCCAGCAGCGCCTCCGGTAGGGACAATTCACCCCTCCATTTT. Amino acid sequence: CASSASGRDNSPLHF.

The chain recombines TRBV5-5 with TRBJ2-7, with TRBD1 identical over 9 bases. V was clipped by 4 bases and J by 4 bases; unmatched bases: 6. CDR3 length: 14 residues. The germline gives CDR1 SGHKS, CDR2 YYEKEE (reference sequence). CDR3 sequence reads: CASSLQGAKYEQYF. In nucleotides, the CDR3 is TGTGCCAGCAGCCTACAGGGGGCTAAGTACGAGCAGTACTTC.

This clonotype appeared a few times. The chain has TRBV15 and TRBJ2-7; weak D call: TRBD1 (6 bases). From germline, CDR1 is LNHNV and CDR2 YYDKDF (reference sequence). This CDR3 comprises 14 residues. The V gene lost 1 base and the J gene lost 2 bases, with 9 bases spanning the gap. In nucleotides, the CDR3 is TGTGCCACCAGCAGAGGGGACACCCCCTACGAGCAGTACGTC. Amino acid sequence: CATSRGDTPYEQYV.

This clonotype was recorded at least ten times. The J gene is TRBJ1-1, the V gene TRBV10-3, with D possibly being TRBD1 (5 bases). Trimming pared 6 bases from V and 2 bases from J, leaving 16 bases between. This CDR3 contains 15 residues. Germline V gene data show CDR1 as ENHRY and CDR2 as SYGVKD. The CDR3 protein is CAISGTVQFNTEAFF. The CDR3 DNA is TGTGCCATCAGCGGGACGGTACAATTTAACACTGAAGCTTTCTTT.

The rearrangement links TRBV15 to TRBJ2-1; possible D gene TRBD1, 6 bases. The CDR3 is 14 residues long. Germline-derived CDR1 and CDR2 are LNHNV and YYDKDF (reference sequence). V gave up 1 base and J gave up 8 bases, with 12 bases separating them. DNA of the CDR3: TGTGCCACCAGCAGAGGAGGGGGTGGGTATGAGCAGTTCTTC. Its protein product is CATSRGGGGYEQFF.

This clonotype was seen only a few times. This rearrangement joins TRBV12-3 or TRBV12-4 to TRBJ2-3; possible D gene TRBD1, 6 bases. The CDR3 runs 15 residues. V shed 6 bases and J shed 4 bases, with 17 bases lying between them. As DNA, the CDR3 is TGTGCCAGCAGGGGGTTGTGGACAGATCCAGATACGCAGTATTTT. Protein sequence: CASRGLWTDPDTQYF.

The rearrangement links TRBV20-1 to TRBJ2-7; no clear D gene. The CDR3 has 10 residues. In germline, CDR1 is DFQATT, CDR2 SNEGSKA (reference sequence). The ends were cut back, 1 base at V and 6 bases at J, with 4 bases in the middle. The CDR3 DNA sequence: TGCAGTGCTAGAGGGGCCGAGCAGTACTTC. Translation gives CSARGAEQYF.

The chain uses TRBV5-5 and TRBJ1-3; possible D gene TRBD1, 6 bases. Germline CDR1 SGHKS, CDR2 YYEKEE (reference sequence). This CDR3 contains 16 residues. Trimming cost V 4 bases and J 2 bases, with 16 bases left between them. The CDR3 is CASSRQAVVPGNTIYF. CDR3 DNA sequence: TGTGCCAGCAGCAGACAGGCGGTAGTTCCTGGAAACACCATATATTTT.

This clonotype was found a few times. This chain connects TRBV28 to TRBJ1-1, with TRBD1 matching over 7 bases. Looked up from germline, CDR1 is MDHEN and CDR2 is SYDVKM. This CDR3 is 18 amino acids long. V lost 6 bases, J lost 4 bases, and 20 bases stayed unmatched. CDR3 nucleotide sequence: TGTGCCAGCAGAGACAGGGTCGACTTTCCCAAAGGCGGCACTGAAGCTTTCTTT. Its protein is CASRDRVDFPKGGTEAFF.

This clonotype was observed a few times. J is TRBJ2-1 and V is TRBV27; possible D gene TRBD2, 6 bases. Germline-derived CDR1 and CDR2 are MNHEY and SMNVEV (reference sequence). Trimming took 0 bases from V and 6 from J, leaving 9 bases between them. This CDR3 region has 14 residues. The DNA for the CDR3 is TGTGCCAGCAGTTTATCCCTAGCGATCAATGAGCAGTTCTTC. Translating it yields CASSLSLAINEQFF.

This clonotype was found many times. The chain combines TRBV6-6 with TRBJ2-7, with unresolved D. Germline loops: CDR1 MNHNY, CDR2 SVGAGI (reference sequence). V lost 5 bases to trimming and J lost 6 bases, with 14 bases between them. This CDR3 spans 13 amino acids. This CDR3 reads CASSVEIPREQYF. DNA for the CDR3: TGTGCCAGCAGTGTAGAGATCCCTCGCGAGCAGTACTTC.

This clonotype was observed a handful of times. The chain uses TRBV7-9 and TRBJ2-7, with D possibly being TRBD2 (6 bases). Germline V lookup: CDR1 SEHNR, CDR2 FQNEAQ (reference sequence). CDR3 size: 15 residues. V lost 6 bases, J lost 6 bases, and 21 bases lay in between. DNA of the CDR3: TGTGCCAGCAGTCCCGGGGAAAGCGGGTTTATCGAGCAGTACTTC. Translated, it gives CASSPGESGFIEQYF.

The CDR3: CASSTDRSGANVLTF. The DNA of the CDR3 is TGTGCCAGCTCAACCGACCGCTCTGGGGCCAACGTCCTGACTTTC. This chain links TRBV18 with TRBJ2-6; the D is unclear. CDR1 and CDR2 (germline): KGHSH, LQKENI. Trimming left V 5 bases short and J 0 bases short, with 8 bases between. The CDR3 sequence is 15 residues long.

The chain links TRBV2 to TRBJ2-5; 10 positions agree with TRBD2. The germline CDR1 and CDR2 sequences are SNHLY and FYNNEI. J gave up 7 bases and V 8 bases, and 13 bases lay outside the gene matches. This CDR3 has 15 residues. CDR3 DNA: TGTGCCAGCCGACCCGCTAGCGGGAGTGGGGTGACCCAGTACTTC. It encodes CASRPASGSGVTQYF. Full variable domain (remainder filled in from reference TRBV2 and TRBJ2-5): EPEVTQTPSHQVTQMGQEVILRCVPISNHLYFYWYRQILGQKVEFLVSFYNNEISEKSEIFDDQFSVERPDGSNFTLKIRSTKLEDSAMYFCASRPASGSGVTQYFGPGTRLLVL.